This is a list of T cell receptor beta chains from one sample in a study of CD4 T cells in relation to SARS-CoV-2 and coronaviruses. The repertoire was sequenced with immunoSEQ multiplex PCR; TCRdb's copy has only in-frame clones and lacks some. The table shows 25,000 to 30,000 clones, with about 70% occurring only once. No cognate antigen is known for these TCRs. The material sequenced was CD4+ T cells from PBMCs, cultured in vitro. These receptors all stem from a human donor in good health. CDR3s include the opening cysteine and the closing phenylalanine or tryptophan. D genes are given only for firm matches. Only part of the rows carry a size: once, few, many, or a class if the clone is expanded.

TRBJ1-1 once TRBV6-2/TRBV6-3 TRBD1 TGTGCCAGCAGTTCCAACGGACAGGGAAGAACTGAAGCTTTCTTT CASSSNGQGRTEAFF
TRBJ2-7 once TRBV7-2 TRBD2 TGTGCCAGCAGCTTAGCTCTAGCGGGAGACGAGCAGTACTTC CASSLALAGDEQYF
TRBJ2-7 NA TRBV7-2 NA TGTGCCAGCAGCGGCAAGGGGAGGTACGAGCAGTACTTC CASSGKGRYEQYF
TRBJ2-7 NA TRBV7-2 NA TGTGCCAGCAGCTCGGGACTGTACGAGCAGTACTTC CASSSGLYEQYF
TRBJ1-2 NA TRBV7-2 TRBD1 TGTGCCAGCAGCTTAGAAACAGGGGGAGGCTATGGCTACACCTTC CASSLETGGGYGYTF
TRBJ2-6 NA TRBV5-1 NA TGCGCCAGCAGCTTGGTACAGGTGGCTGGGGCCAACGTCCTGACTTTC CASSLVQVAGANVLTF
TRBJ2-2 few TRBV19 NA TGTGCCAGTAGTATGTTACTTCCGGGAGGGGAGCTGTTTTTT CASSMLLPGGELFF
TRBJ2-3 NA TRBV29-1 NA TGCAGCGTAGGGGTGGGAGGCACAGATACGCAGTATTTT CSVGVGGTDTQYF
TRBJ1-1 once TRBV11-3 NA TGTGCCAGCAGCTTACTCCCCCGTACCGAAGCTTTCTTT CASSLLPRTEAFF
TRBJ1-6 NA TRBV4-3 TRBD1 TGCGCCAGCAGCCTAGGACAGGGAACTTCACCCCTCCACTTT CASSLGQGTSPLHF
TRBJ1-5 NA TRBV28 TRBD1 TGTGCCACCTACAGGGGGGCGGGGGGCAATCAGCCCCAGCATTTT CATYRGAGGNQPQHF
TRBJ2-3 NA TRBV11-2 NA TGTGCCAGCAGTGACAGTCGCGGCACAGATACGCAGTATTTT CASSDSRGTDTQYF
TRBJ2-1 NA TRBV3-1/TRBV3-2 TRBD2 TGTGCCAGCAGCCAGGGGATTCAGCGGGGGGGCGGCCATGAGCAGTTCTTC CASSQGIQRGGGHEQFF
TRBJ2-7 once TRBV27 NA TGTGCCAGCAGTTCCCCCCCCAGGGGTATCTACGAGCAGTACTTC CASSSPPRGIYEQYF
TRBJ2-7 NA TRBV11-2 NA TGTGCCAGCAGCGCATCAGGGTTCTACGAGCAGTACTTC CASSASGFYEQYF
TRBJ2-3 few TRBV2 NA TGTGCCAGTAACCTGGCGACAGATACGCAGTATTTT CASNLATDTQYF
TRBJ2-2 few TRBV9 NA TGTGCCAGCAGCCCCTCGGGGAACACCGGGGAGCTGTTTTTT CASSPSGNTGELFF